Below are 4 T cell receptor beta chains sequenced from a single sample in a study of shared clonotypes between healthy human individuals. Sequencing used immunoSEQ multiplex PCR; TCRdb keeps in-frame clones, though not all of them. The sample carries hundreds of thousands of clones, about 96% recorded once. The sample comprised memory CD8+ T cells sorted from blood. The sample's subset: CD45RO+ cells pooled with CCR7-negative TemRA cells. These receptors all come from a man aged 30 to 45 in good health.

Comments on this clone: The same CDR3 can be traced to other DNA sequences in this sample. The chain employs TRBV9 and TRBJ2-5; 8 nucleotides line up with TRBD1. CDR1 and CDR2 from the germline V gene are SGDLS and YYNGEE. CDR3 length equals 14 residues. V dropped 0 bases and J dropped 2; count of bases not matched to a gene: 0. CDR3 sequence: CASSVDRGQETQYF. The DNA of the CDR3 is TGTGCCAGCAGCGTAGACAGGGGGCAAGAGACCCAGTACTTC.

This CDR3 reads CASSPRGTGNSGNTIYF. DNA of the CDR3: TGTGCCAGCTCACCAAGGGGGACAGGGAACTCTGGAAACACCATATATTTT. The chain uses TRBV18 and TRBJ1-3, with 9 positions matching TRBD1. The V gene's germline CDR1 is KGHSH and CDR2 LQKENI. The CDR3 consists of 17 residues. The junction had 5 bases not matched to a gene; V was cut back by 2 bases and J by 0 bases.

The CDR3 region has the DNA TGTGCCAGCAGCTTAGGAACTAGCTCTGGAAACACCATATATTTT. Translated: CASSLGTSSGNTIYF. The chain has TRBV7-8 and TRBJ1-3; D not certain. The V gene's germline CDR1 is SGHVS and CDR2 FQNEAQ. The CDR3 covers 15 residues. V was trimmed by 1 base and J by 0 bases, leaving 7 bases between them.

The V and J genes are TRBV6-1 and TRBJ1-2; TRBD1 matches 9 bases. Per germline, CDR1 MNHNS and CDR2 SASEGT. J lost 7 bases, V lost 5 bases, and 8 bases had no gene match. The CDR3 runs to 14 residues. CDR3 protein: CASSSQTGGTGYTF. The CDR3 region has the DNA TGTGCCAGCAGTTCCCAGACAGGGGGGACTGGCTACACCTTC.